This T cell receptor (beta chain) is drawn from a study of T cell responses to AZD1222 COVID-19 vaccine. In germline, CDR1 is GTSNPN, CDR2 SVGIG (reference sequence). Trimming removed 4 bases from V and 7 bases from J; junction bases left unmatched: 8. This CDR3 region has 13 residues. Regarding the study as a whole: Spike-spanning, vaccine-associated CD4 TCRs were dominant at 160-218 and 743-854. Once two AZD1222 doses were given, Spike-specific TCR breadth and depth went up. In a largely white British group with more females than males, clonal diversity was possibly underestimated.

Some clones are missing from TCRdb's copy, which holds only in-frame ones; the method was immunoSEQ multiplex PCR. The data contain 65,000 to 85,000 clones, roughly nine tenths of them seen just once; the ten biggest clones take up about 5.2%. As concerns this clone: No antigen is known for it.

The chain links TRBV30 to TRBJ2-5; 8 positions agree with TRBD2. The TCR originated in an adult in good health. This specimen consisted of peripheral blood, obtained on day 0 of AZD1222 vaccination. This CDR3 reads CAWMGRREGTQYF. The CDR3 DNA reads as TGTGCCTGGATGGGTCGCCGGGAGGGGACCCAGTACTTC.